These T cell receptor beta chains were read from a single sample in a study of T-cell memory formation after mild COVID-19. From the 5' RACE reads, TCRdb called clonotypes with MiXCR, one entry per CDR3 protein. The repertoire holds 470,000 or so distinct CDR3 sequences, with roughly 18% as singletons. Material for sequencing was PBMCs or a T cell subset sorted from them (not recorded which). These receptors all come from an adult woman who had mild COVID-19 (a few samples of this study predate the infection). Cell type and time point are not known. CDR3s include the opening cysteine and the closing phenylalanine or tryptophan. The D gene is left open where the match is weak. Size is stated for part of the rows, as once, few or many counts, or as a class when the clone is expanded.

>TRBD2|TRBJ2-1|TRBV29-1|.
CSVSRRLAGDNEQFF
TGCAGCGTTAGTCGTCGACTAGCGGGAGACAATGAGCAGTTCTTC
>.|TRBJ2-2|TRBV29-1|few
CSAATAGLLAGELFF
TGCAGCGCCGCAACGGCTGGACTCTTGGCCGGGGAGCTGTTTTTT
>.|TRBJ2-7|TRBV7-2|few
CASTPAQGSYEQYF
TGTGCCAGCACCCCAGCCCAGGGTTCCTACGAGCAGTACTTC
>.|TRBJ2-3|TRBV29-1|many
CSVEKGAGATDTQYF
TGCAGCGTTGAAAAGGGGGCGGGAGCAACAGATACGCAGTATTTT
>.|TRBJ1-4|TRBV11-3|few
CASSSSWGSDEKLFF
TGTGCCAGCAGTTCCTCTTGGGGATCGGATGAAAAACTGTTTTTT
>.|TRBJ2-1|TRBV29-1|.
CSAWTTYNEQFF
TGCAGCGCGTGGACTACCTACAATGAGCAGTTCTTC
>TRBD2|TRBJ2-7|TRBV7-9|.
CASSLGPGGPHEQYF
TGTGCCAGCAGCTTGGGACCGGGAGGGCCCCACGAGCAGTACTTC
>.|TRBJ2-3|TRBV7-3|few
CASSSPPGGVDTQYF
TGTGCCAGCAGCTCCCCCCCGGGGGGCGTCGATACGCAGTATTTT
>.|TRBJ2-7|TRBV9|.
CASSVGGLSYEQYF
TGTGCCAGCAGCGTAGGAGGGCTCTCCTACGAGCAGTACTTC
>TRBD1|TRBJ2-7|TRBV5-1|many
CASTTGQTGNEQYF
TGCGCCAGCACGACTGGACAGACAGGGAACGAGCAGTACTTC
>TRBD2|TRBJ2-3|TRBV12-3/TRBV12-4|few
CASALGVGRAADTQYF
TGTGCCAGCGCTTTAGGGGTCGGGAGGGCCGCAGATACGCAGTATTTT
>.|TRBJ1-6|TRBV29-1|few
CSARTEINSPLHF
TGCAGCGCCAGGACAGAAATTAATTCACCCCTCCACTTT
>.|TRBJ1-1|TRBV19|.
CASSKGHLNTEAFF
TGTGCCAGTAGTAAGGGACACTTGAACACTGAAGCTTTCTTT
>.|TRBJ1-1|TRBV5-1|many
CASSTLPGRNTEAFF
TGCGCCAGCAGCACGCTACCGGGACGGAACACTGAAGCTTTCTTT
>.|TRBJ2-5|TRBV20-1|few
CSATRGQETQYF
TGCAGTGCAACGCGGGGCCAAGAGACCCAGTACTTC
>.|TRBJ2-3|TRBV20-1|few
CSARSRTLTDTQYF
TGCAGTGCTAGGTCTAGAACCCTCACAGATACGCAGTATTTT
>.|TRBJ1-3|TRBV27|few
CASSLEGASGNTIYF
TGTGCCAGCAGTTTAGAAGGGGCGTCTGGAAACACCATATATTTT
>.|TRBJ2-7|TRBV7-2|few
CASSLEQGNEQYF
TGTGCCAGCAGCCTGGAACAGGGTAACGAGCAGTACTTC
>.|TRBJ1-1|TRBV5-1|.
CASRVQHMNTEAFF
TGCGCCAGCAGGGTACAGCACATGAACACTGAAGCTTTCTTT
>.|TRBJ2-5|TRBV4-1|.
CASSRQVGWQETQYF
TGCGCCAGCAGCCGCCAGGTGGGGTGGCAAGAGACCCAGTACTTC
>.|TRBJ2-1|TRBV21-1|.
CARGYRRFF
TGTGCCAGAGGCTATCGGCGGTTCTTC
>TRBD2|TRBJ2-5|TRBV4-1|few
CASSQGLAEETQYF
TGCGCCAGCAGCCAAGGACTAGCGGAAGAGACCCAGTACTTC
>.|TRBJ1-3|TRBV18|.
CASSPPVNSGNTIYF
TGTGCCAGCTCACCACCGGTCAACTCTGGAAACACCATATATTTT
>.|TRBJ1-2|TRBV12-3/TRBV12-4|.
CASSTWDTRDYGYTF
TGTGCCAGCAGTACCTGGGACACCAGGGACTATGGCTACACCTTC
>.|TRBJ2-7|TRBV11-2|.
CASSNIGSYEQYF
TGTGCCAGCAGCAATATTGGCTCCTACGAGCAGTACTTC
>.|TRBJ1-6|TRBV5-1|.
CASSLEGPGRSPLHF
TGCGCCAGCAGCTTGGAGGGACCAGGCAGGTCACCCCTCCACTTT
>TRBD2|TRBJ2-5|TRBV9|.
CASSVGRGLARGTQYF
TGTGCCAGCAGCGTAGGGCGGGGACTAGCCCGGGGGACCCAGTACTTC
>TRBD2|TRBJ2-5|TRBV20-1|.
CSARDLAGGPRETQYF
TGCAGTGCTAGAGATCTAGCGGGGGGGCCTCGAGAGACCCAGTACTTC
>.|TRBJ2-7|TRBV6-2/TRBV6-3|.
CASSEMGYEQYF
TGTGCCAGCAGCGAAATGGGCTACGAGCAGTACTTC
>TRBD1|TRBJ2-1|TRBV15|once
CATSRRRDRDNEQFF
TGTGCCACCAGCAGACGCCGGGACAGGGACAATGAGCAGTTCTTC
>.|TRBJ1-4|TRBV7-7|.
CASSPGTGTLEKLFF
TGTGCTAGCAGCCCTGGGACCGGAACTTTGGAAAAACTGTTTTTT
>TRBD2|TRBJ2-1|TRBV12-5|.
CASGLVPGLAGGNEQFF
TGTGCTAGTGGTTTGGTACCTGGACTAGCGGGGGGTAATGAGCAGTTCTTC
>.|TRBJ1-3|TRBV6-7|.
CASRKGSGNTIYF
TGTGCCAGCAGGAAGGGCTCTGGAAACACCATATATTTT
>.|TRBJ2-2|TRBV7-9|.
CASSLLYAAGELFF
TGTGCCAGCAGCTTATTGTACGCCGCCGGGGAGCTGTTTTTT
>TRBD2|TRBJ2-1|TRBV4-3|many
CASSRTGLAAEQFF
TGCGCCAGCAGCCGAACGGGACTAGCGGCCGAGCAGTTCTTC
>TRBD2|TRBJ2-1|TRBV7-7|.
CASSRGLAGGGNEQFF
TGTGCTAGCAGCCGGGGACTAGCGGGAGGGGGAAATGAGCAGTTCTTC